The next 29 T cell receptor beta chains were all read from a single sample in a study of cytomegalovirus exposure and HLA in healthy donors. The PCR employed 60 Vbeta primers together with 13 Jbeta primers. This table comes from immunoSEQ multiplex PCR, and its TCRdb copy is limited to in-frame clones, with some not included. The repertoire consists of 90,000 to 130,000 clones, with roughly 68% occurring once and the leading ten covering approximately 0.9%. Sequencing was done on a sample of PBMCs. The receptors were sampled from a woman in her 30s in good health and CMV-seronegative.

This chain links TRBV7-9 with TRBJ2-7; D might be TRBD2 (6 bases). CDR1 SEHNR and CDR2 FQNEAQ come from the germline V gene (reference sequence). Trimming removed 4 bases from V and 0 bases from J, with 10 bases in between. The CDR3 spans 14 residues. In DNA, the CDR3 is TGTGCCAGCAGCTCGCGGGGCAGCTCCTACGAGCAGTACTTC. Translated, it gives CASSSRGSSYEQYF.

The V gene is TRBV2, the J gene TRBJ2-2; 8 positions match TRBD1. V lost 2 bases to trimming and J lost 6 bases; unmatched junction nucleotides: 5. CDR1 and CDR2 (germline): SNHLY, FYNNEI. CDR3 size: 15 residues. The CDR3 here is CASSENRDRSGELFF. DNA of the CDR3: TGTGCCAGCAGTGAAAACCGGGACAGGTCCGGGGAGCTGTTTTTT.

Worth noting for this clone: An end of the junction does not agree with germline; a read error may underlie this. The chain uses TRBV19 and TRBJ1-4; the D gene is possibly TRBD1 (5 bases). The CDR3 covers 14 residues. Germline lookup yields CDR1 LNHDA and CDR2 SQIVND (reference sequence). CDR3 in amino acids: CASSPGTTLDLSIF. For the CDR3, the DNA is TGTGCCAGTAGTCCAGGGACTACTCTGGACCTCTCTATTTTT.

CDR3 DNA: TGTGCCAGCAGCACTTGGGGGGGACCCCAGCATTTT. Translated, it gives CASSTWGGPQHF. V and J are TRBV6-5 and TRBJ1-5; maybe TRBD1 (5 bases). The CDR3 contains 12 residues. Germline CDR1 reads MNHEY; CDR2 reads SVGAGI. Between the trimmed V and J ends, which lost 6 bases and 10 bases, there was a span of 13 bases.

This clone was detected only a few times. Here the CDR3 DNA reads TGTGCCTGGAGTTCGGGACTGAGCTCCTACGAGCAGTACTTC. Translated: CAWSSGLSSYEQYF. The rearrangement links TRBV30 to TRBJ2-7, with D perhaps TRBD2 (6 bases). The CDR3 contains 14 residues. V was pared by 2 bases and J by 0 bases, with 11 bases between. Germline values: CDR1 GTSNPN, CDR2 SVGIG (reference sequence). Together with reference TRBV30 and TRBJ2-7, the CDR3 gives the full variable domain: SQTIHQWPATLVQPVGSPLSLECTVEGTSNPNLYWYRQAAGRGLQLLFYSVGIGQISSEVPQNLSASRPQDRQFILSSKKLLLSDSGFYLCAWSSGLSSYEQYFGPGTRLTVT.

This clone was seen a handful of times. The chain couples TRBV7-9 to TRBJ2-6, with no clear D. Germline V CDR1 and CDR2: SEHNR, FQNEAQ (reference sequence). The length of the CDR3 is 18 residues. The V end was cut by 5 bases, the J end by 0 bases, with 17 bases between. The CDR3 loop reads CASSPRPSLRSGANVLTF. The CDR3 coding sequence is TGTGCCAGCAGCCCCCGTCCGTCTCTTCGCTCTGGGGCCAACGTCCTGACTTTC.

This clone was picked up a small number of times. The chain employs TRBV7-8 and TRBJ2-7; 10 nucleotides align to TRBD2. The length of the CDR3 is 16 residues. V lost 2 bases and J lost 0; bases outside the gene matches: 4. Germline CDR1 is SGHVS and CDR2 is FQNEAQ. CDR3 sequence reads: CASSLTTSGNSYEQYF. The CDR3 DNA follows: TGTGCCAGCAGCTTAACCACTAGCGGGAACTCCTACGAGCAGTACTTC.

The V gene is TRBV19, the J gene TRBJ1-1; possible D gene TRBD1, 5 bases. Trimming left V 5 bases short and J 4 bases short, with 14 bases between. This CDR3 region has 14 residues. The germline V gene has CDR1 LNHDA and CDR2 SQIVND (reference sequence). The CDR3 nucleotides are TGTGCCAGTAGTCCCACAGTCAGGGCCACTGAAGCTTTCTTT. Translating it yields CASSPTVRATEAFF.

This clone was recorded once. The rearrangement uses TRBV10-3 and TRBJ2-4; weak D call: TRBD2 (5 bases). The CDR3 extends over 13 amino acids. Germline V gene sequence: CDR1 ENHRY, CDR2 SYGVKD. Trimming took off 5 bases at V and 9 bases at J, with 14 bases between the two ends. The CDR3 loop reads CAISFGVGGIQYF. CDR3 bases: TGTGCCATCAGTTTCGGGGTTGGCGGCATTCAGTACTTC.

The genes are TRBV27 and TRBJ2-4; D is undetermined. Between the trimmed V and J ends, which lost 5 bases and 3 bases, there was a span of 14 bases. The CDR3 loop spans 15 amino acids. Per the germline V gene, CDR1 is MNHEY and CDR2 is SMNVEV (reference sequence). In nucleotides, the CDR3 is TGTGCCAGCAGTCTAGACCTCGCCGGCAAAAACATTCAGTACTTC. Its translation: CASSLDLAGKNIQYF.

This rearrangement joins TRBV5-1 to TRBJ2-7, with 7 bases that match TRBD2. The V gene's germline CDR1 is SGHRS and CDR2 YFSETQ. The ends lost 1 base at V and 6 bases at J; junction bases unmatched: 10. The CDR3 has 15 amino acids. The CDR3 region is CASSLRVGGFGEQYF. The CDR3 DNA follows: TGCGCCAGCAGCTTGAGGGTCGGGGGGTTTGGCGAGCAGTACTTC.

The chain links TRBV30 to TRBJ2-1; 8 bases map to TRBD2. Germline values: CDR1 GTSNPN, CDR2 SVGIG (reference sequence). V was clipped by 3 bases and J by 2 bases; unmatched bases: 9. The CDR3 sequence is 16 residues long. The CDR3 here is CAWSPTGGVTYNEQFF. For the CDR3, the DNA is TGTGCCTGGAGCCCGACGGGGGGGGTAACCTACAATGAGCAGTTCTTC.

For the CDR3, the DNA is TGTGCCAGCACTGGGACAAGATCCTACGAGCAGTACTTC. As protein: CASTGTRSYEQYF. V gene TRBV6-1 combines with J gene TRBJ2-7; D may be TRBD1 (6 bases). Trimming removed 7 bases from V and 1 base from J, with 11 bases in between. Germline V gene sequence: CDR1 MNHNS, CDR2 SASEGT. There are 13 residues in the CDR3.

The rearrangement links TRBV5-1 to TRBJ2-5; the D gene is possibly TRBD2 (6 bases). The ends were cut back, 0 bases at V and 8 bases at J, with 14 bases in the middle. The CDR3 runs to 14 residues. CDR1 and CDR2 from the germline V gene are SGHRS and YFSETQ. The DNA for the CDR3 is TGCGCCAGCAGCTTGGAGGGACTCTCCGATACCCAGTACTTC. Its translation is CASSLEGLSDTQYF.

The CDR3 sequence is CAISLGLAGGGANVLTF. CDR3 in DNA: TGTGCCATCAGTTTGGGACTAGCGGGAGGGGGGGCCAACGTCCTGACTTTC. The J gene is TRBJ2-6, the V gene TRBV10-3; TRBD2 aligns across 16 bases. With V trimmed by 5 bases and J by 4 bases, 2 bases remained unmatched. The V gene's germline CDR1 is ENHRY and CDR2 SYGVKD. The CDR3 is 17 amino acids.

In nucleotides, the CDR3 is TGTGCCAGTACCGACAAGGCGTTTAGCAATCAGCCCCAGCATTTT. Its protein product is CASTDKAFSNQPQHF. V gene TRBV19 combines with J gene TRBJ1-5; D is ambiguous. V was clipped by 7 bases and J by 0 bases, with 13 bases between them. CDR1 is LNHDA and CDR2 is SQIVND in the germline V gene (reference sequence). The CDR3 runs 15 residues.

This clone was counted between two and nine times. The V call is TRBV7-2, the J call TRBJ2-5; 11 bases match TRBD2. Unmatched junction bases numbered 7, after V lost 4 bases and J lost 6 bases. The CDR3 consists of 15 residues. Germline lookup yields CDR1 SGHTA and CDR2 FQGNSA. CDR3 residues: CASSSWLAGGQTQYF. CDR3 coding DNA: TGTGCCAGCAGCTCGTGGCTAGCGGGGGGTCAGACCCAGTACTTC.

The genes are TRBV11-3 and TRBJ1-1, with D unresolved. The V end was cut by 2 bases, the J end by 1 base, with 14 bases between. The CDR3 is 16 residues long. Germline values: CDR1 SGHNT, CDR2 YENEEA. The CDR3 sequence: CASSLNPPGSNTEAFF. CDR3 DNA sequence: TGTGCCAGCAGCTTAAACCCCCCCGGGTCGAACACTGAAGCTTTCTTT.

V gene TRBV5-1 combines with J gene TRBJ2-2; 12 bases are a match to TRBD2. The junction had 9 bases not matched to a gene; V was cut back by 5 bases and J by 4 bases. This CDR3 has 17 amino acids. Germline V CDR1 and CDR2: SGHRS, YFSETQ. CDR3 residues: CASSLAGGPGGTGELFF. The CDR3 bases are TGCGCCAGCAGTCTAGCGGGAGGGCCTGGAGGCACCGGGGAGCTGTTTTTT.

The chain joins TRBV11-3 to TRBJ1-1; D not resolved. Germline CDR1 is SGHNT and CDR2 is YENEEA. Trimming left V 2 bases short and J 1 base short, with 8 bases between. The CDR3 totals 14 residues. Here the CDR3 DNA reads TGTGCCAGCAGCTTAAAGCCGCGGAACACTGAAGCTTTCTTT. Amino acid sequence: CASSLKPRNTEAFF.

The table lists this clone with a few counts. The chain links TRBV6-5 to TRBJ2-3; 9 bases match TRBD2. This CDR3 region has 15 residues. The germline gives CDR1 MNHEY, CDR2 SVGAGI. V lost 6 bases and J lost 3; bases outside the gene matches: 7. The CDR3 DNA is TGTGCCAGCAGCAGGACTAGCGAGGCTACAGATACGCAGTATTTT. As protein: CASSRTSEATDTQYF.

DNA of the CDR3: TGTGCCAGCAGTTATAACAGCGGGCTCCTCTACGAGCAGTACTTC. This codes for CASSYNSGLLYEQYF. This chain connects TRBV27 to TRBJ2-7; D is perhaps TRBD2 (6 bases). Germline assignment: CDR1 MNHEY and CDR2 SMNVEV (reference sequence). V lost 4 bases, J lost 3 bases, and 16 bases lay in between. This CDR3 is 15 amino acids long.

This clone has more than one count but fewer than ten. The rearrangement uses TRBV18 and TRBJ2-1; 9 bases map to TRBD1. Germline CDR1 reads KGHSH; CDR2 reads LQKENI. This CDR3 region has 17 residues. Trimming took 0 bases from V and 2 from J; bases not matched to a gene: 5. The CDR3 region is CASSPPYGTGTYNEQFF. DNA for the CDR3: TGTGCCAGCTCACCACCTTACGGGACAGGGACCTACAATGAGCAGTTCTTC.

The CDR3 DNA is TGCGCCAGCAGCTTAGATTCAGGGGGCCTGGGCACTGAAGCTTTCTTT. Its protein product is CASSLDSGGLGTEAFF. The chain uses TRBV5-1 and TRBJ1-1, with 8 nucleotides matching TRBD1. CDR3 size: 16 residues. V trimming: 2 bases; J trimming: 4 bases; junction bases outside the gene matches: 10. Germline V gene lookup returns CDR1 SGHRS and CDR2 YFSETQ.

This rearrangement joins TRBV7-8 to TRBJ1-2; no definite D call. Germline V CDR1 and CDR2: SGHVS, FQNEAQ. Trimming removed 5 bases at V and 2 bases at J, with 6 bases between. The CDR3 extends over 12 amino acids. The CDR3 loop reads CASSTRNYGYTF. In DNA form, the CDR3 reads TGTGCCAGCAGCACTCGGAACTATGGCTACACCTTC.

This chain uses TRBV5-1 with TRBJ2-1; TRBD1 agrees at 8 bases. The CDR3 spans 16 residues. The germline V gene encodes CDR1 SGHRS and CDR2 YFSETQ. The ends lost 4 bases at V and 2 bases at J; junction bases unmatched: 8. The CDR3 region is CASSGQTGVPYNEQFF. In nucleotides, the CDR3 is TGCGCCAGCAGCGGACAGACAGGGGTCCCCTACAATGAGCAGTTCTTC.

CDR3 amino acids: CASTTSGGRTDTQYF. The CDR3 DNA reads TGTGCCAGCACGACTAGCGGGGGACGCACAGATACGCAGTATTTT. This rearrangement joins TRBV5-4 to TRBJ2-3, with TRBD2 identical over 12 bases. Trimming removed 6 bases from V and 1 base from J; junction bases left unmatched: 3. This CDR3 contains 15 residues. Germline values: CDR1 SGHNT, CDR2 YYREEE (reference sequence). Based on the CDR3 plus reference TRBV5-4 and TRBJ2-3, the full variable domain is ETGVTQSPTHLIKTRGQQVTLRCSSQSGHNTVSWYQQALGQGPQFIFQYYREEENGRGNFPPRFSGLQFPNYSSELNVNALELDDSALYLCASTTSGGRTDTQYFGPGTRLTVL.

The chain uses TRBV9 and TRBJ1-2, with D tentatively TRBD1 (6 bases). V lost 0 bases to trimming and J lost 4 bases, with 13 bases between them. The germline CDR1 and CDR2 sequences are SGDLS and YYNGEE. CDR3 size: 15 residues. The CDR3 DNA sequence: TGTGCCAGCAGCGTAGCCAGACAGGCGGCCTATGGCTACACCTTC. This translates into CASSVARQAAYGYTF.

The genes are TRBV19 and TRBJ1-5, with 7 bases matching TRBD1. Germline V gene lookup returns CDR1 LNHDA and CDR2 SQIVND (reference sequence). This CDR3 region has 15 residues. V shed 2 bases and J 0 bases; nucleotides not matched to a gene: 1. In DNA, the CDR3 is TGTGCCAGTAGTATATGGGACAGTAGCAATCAGCCCCAGCATTTT. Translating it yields CASSIWDSSNQPQHF. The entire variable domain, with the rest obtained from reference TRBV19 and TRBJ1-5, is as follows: DGGITQSPKYLFRKEGQNVTLSCEQNLNHDAMYWYRQDPGQGLRLIYYSQIVNDFQKGDIAEGYSVSREKKESFPLTVTSAQKNPTAFYLCASSIWDSSNQPQHFGDGTRLSIL.